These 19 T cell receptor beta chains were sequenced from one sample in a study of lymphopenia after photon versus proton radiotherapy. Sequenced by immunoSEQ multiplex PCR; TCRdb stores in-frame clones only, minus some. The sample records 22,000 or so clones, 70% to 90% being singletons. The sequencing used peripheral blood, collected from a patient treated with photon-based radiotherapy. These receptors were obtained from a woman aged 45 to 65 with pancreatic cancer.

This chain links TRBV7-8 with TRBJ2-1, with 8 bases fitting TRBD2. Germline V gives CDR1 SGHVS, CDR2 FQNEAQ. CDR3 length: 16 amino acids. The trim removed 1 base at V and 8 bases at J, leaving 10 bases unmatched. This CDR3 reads CASSLEYGRAVDEQFF. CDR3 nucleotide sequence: TGTGCCAGCAGCTTAGAGTACGGGAGGGCCGTTGATGAGCAGTTCTTC.

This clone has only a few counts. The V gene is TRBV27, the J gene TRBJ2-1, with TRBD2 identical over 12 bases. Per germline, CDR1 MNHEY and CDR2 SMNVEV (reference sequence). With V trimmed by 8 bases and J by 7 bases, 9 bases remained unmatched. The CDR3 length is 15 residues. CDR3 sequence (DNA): TGTGCCAGCGGGAGGTGGACTAGCGGGGATAATGAGCAGTTCTTC. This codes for CASGRWTSGDNEQFF.

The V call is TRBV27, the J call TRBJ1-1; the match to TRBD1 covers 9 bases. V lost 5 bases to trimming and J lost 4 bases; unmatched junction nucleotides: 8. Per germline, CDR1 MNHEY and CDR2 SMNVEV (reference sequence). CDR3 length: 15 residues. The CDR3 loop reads CASSIVQGASTEAFF. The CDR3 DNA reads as TGTGCCAGCAGTATTGTACAGGGGGCAAGCACTGAAGCTTTCTTT.

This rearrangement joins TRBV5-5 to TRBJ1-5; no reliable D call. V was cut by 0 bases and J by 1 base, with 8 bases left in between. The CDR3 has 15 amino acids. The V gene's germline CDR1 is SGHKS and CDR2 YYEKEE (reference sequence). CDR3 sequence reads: CASSLEPSSNQPQHF. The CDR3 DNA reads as TGTGCCAGCAGCTTGGAGCCTTCCAGCAATCAGCCCCAGCATTTT.

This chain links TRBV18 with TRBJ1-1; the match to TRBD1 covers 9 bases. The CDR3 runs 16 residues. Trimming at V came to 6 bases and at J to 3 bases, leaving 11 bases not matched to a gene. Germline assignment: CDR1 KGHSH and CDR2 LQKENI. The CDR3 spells CASSPTGGVKDTEAFF. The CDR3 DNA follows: TGTGCCAGCTCGCCGACAGGGGGAGTTAAGGACACTGAAGCTTTCTTT. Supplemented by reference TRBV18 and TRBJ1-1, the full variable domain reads NAGVMQNPRHLVRRRGQEARLRCSPMKGHSHVYWYRQLPEEGLKFMVYLQKENIIDESGMPKERFSAEFPKEGPSILRIQQVVRGDSAAYFCASSPTGGVKDTEAFFGQGTRLTVV.

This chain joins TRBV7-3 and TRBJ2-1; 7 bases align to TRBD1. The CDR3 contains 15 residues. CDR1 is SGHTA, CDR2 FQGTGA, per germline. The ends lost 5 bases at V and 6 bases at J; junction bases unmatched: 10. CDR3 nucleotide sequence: TGTGCCAGCAGCCCCGACAGGGCCAGAGGCAATGAGCAGTTCTTC. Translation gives CASSPDRARGNEQFF.

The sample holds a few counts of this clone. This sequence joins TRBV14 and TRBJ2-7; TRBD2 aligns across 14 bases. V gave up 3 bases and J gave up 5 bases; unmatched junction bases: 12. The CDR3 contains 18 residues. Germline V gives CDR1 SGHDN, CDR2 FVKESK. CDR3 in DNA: TGTGCCAGCAGCCACCCGACAGGGACTAGCGGGAGAGGCCACGAGCAGTACTTC. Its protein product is CASSHPTGTSGRGHEQYF.

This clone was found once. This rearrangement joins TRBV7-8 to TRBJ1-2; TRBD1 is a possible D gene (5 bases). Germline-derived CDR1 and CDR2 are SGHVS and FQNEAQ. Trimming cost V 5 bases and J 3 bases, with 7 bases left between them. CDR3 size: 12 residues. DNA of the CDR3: TGTGCCAGCAGCCGAGGGGACTATGGCTACACCTTC. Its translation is CASSRGDYGYTF.

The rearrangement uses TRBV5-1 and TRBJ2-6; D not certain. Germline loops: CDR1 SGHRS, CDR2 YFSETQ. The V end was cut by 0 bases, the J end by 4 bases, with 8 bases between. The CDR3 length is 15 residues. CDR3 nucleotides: TGCGCCAGCAGCTTGGGCCAGTTAGGGGCCAACGTCCTGACTTTC. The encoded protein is CASSLGQLGANVLTF.

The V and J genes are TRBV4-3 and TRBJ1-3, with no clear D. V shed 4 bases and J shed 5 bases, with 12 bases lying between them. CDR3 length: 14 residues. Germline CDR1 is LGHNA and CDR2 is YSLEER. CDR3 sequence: CASSPGTDRNTIYF. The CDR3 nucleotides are TGCGCCAGCAGCCCGGGCACGGACCGAAACACCATATATTTT.

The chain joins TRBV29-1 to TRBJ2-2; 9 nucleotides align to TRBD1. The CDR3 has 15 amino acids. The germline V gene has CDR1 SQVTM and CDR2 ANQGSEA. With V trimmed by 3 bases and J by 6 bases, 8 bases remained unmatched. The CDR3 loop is CSVERPGQGSGELFF. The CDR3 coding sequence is TGCAGCGTTGAGCGACCGGGACAGGGTTCCGGGGAGCTGTTTTTT.

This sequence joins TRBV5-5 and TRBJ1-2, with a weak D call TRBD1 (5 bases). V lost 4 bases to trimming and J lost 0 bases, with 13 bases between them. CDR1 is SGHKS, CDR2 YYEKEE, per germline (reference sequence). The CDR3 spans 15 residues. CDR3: CASSLWDQANYGYTF. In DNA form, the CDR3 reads TGTGCCAGCAGCCTTTGGGACCAAGCTAACTATGGCTACACCTTC.

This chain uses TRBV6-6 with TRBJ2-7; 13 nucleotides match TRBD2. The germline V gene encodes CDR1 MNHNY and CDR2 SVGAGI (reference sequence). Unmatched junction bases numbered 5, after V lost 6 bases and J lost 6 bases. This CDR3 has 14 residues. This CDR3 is CASRIGTSGIEQYF. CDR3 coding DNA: TGTGCCAGCAGAATCGGGACTAGCGGGATCGAGCAGTACTTC.

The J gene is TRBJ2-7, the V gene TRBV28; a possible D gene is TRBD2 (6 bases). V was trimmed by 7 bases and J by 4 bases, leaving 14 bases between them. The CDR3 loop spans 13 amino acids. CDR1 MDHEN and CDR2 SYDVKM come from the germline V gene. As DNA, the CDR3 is TGTGCCAGCATACCCCCGGGGGATTACGAGCAGTACTTC. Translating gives CASIPPGDYEQYF.

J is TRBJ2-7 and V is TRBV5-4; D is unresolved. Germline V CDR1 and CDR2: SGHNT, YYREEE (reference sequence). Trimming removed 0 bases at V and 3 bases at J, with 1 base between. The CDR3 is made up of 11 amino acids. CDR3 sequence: CASSLDYEQYF. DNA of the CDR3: TGTGCCAGCAGCTTGGACTACGAGCAGTACTTC.

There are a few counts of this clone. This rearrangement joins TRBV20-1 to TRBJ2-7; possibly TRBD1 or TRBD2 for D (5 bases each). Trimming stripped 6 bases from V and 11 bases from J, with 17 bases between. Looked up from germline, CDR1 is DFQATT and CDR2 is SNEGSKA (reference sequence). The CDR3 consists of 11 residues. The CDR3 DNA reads TGCAGTGCCGAGGGGACGGAGATCGAGTACTTC. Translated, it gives CSAEGTEIEYF.

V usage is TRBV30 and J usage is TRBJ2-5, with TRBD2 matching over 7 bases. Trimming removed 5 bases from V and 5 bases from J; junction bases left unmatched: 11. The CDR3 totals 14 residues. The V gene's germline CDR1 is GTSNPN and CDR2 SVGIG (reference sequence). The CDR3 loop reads CAWEWSGTAETQYF. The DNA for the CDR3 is TGTGCCTGGGAATGGAGCGGGACGGCGGAGACCCAGTACTTC.

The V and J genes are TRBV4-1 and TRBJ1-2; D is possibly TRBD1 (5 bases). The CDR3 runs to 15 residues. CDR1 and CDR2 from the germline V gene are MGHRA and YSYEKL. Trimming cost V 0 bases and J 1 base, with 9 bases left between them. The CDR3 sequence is CASSQDGGINYGYTF. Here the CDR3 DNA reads TGCGCCAGCAGCCAAGACGGGGGGATTAACTATGGCTACACCTTC.

The CDR3 sequence is CASSLWTGQETQYF. Here the CDR3 DNA reads TGTGCCAGCAGCTTGTGGACAGGGCAAGAGACCCAGTACTTC. The genes are TRBV5-6 and TRBJ2-5; 8 nucleotides align to TRBD1. V lost 1 base, J lost 2 bases, and 1 base stayed unmatched. CDR3 length: 14 residues. From germline, CDR1 is SGHDT and CDR2 YYEEEE.